This section outlines one T cell receptor (beta chain) sequence together with its context. Its antigen is not identified. These data belong to a study of cytomegalovirus exposure and HLA in healthy donors. PCR employed 60 Vbeta and 13 Jbeta primers. The repertoire was sequenced with immunoSEQ multiplex PCR; TCRdb's copy has only in-frame clones and lacks some. Of roughly 150,000 clones listed, about 85% are singletons. Study-wide results and limits: In vitro, three CMV-associated chains proved specific for CMV antigens.

Specimen: PBMCs. The origin of this receptor is a woman aged 18-29 years in good health and CMV-seronegative.

The CDR3 bases are TGTGCCAGCTCACCAGGGACAGGGTCGAGCGAGCAGTACTTC. Translated: CASSPGTGSSEQYF. The chain has TRBV18 and TRBJ2-7, with 9 bases that match TRBD1. Germline V CDR1 and CDR2: KGHSH, LQKENI. The CDR3 covers 14 residues. The V segment lost 2 bases and the J segment 6 bases; nucleotides outside the gene matches: 5.